This TCR beta chain appears in the sequencing data of a study of blood T cell repertoires in COVID-19. Germline V lookup: CDR1 SGHAT, CDR2 FQNNGV. With V trimmed by 5 bases and J by 3 bases, 3 bases remained unmatched. This CDR3 spans 13 amino acids. The method was immunoSEQ multiplex PCR; TCRdb's version includes in-frame clones alone and lacks a portion of them. The table has under 200,000 clones, 86% seen once; the top ten hold about a tenth. Sequences were obtained from peripheral blood. The chain joins TRBV11-2 to TRBJ1-2; TRBD1 agrees at 7 bases. This TCR derives from an older woman with COVID-19, enrolled during active disease. CDR3 amino acids: CASSRDRDYGYTF. In nucleotides, the CDR3 is TGTGCCAGCAGCCGAGACAGGGACTATGGCTACACCTTC.